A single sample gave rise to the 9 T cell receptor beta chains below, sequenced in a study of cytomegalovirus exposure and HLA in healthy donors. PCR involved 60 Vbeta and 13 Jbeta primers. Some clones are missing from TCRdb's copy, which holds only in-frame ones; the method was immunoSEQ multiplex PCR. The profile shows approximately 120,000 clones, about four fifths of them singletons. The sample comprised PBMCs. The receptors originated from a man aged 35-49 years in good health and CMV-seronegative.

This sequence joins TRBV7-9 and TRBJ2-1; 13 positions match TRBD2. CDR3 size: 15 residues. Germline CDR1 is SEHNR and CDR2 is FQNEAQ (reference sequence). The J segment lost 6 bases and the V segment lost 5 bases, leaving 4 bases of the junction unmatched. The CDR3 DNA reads TGTGCCAGCAGCGAGACTAGCGGGGGGACCAATGAGCAGTTCTTC. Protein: CASSETSGGTNEQFF.

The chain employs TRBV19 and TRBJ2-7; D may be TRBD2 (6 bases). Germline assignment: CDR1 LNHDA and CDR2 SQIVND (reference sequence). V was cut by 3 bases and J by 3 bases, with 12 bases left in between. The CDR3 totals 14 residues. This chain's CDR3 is CASSMRGAGYEQYF. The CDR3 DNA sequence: TGTGCCAGTAGTATGCGGGGCGCAGGCTACGAGCAGTACTTC.

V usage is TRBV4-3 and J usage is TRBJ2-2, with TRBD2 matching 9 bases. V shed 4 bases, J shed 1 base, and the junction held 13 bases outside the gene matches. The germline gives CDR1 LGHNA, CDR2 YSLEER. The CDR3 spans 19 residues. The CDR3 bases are TGCGCCAGCAGCCCTTCGGGCGGGGGGGCCTCCGGGAACACCGGGGAGCTGTTTTTT. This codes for CASSPSGGGASGNTGELFF.

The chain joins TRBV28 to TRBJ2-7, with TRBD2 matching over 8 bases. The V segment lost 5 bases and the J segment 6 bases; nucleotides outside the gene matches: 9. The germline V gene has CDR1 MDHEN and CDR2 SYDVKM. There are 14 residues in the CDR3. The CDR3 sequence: CASSRGGDWCEQYF. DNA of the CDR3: TGTGCCAGCAGTCGGGGGGGCGATTGGTGCGAGCAGTACTTC.

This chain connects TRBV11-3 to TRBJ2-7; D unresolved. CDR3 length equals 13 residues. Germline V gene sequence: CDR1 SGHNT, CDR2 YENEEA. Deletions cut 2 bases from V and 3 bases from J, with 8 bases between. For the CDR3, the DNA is TGTGCCAGCAGCTTACTCCCACTCTACGAGCAGTACTTC. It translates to CASSLLPLYEQYF.

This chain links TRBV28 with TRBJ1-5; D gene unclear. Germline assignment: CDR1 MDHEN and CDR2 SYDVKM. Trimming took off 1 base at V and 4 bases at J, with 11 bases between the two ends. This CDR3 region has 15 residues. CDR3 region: CASSLFGEGNQPQHF. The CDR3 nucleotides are TGTGCCAGCAGTTTATTCGGGGAAGGGAATCAGCCCCAGCATTTT.

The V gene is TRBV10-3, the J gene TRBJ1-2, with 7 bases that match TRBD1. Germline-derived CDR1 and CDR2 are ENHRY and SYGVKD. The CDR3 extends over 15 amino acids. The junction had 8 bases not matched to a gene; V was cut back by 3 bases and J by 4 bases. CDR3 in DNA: TGTGCCATCAGTGAAGGCCCCGGGACAGTCTATGGCTACACCTTC. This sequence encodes CAISEGPGTVYGYTF.

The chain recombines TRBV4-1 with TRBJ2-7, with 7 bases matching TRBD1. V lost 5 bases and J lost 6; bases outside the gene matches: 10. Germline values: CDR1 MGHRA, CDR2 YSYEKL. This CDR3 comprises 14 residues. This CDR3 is CASSTYEQGSEQYF. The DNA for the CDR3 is TGCGCCAGCAGCACATACGAACAGGGGAGCGAGCAGTACTTC.

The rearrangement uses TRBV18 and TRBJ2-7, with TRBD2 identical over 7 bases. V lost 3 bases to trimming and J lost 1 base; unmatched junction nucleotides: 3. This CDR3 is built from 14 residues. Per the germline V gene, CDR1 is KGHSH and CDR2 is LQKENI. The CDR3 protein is CASSPQGGSYEQYF. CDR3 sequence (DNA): TGTGCCAGCTCACCCCAGGGAGGGTCCTACGAGCAGTACTTC.